This T cell receptor beta chain was captured in a study of monozygotic twins with inflammatory bowel disease. Comment on this clonotype: Its antigen is currently unknown.

The study's findings and limits: On the inverse Simpson index, IBD patients scored lower for TCRbeta diversity than healthy co-twins.

Every TCR library drew on around 3.5 ug of total RNA. TCRdb re-called the 5' RACE reads, yielding one record per CDR3 amino acid sequence without DNA. The ten most abundant clones cover more than 1% of a sample with about 150,000 distinct CDR3 sequences. The germline gives CDR1 SGHRS, CDR2 YFSETQ. This CDR3 comprises 13 residues. Source material: blood. The chain recombines TRBV5-1 with TRBJ1-2; TCRdb names TRBD1, which stays unverified in the absence of DNA. This TCR was sampled from a human donor with ulcerative colitis or Crohn's disease, or a healthy co-twin of an affected twin (not recorded which). CDR3 residues: CASSLGTDYGYTF.